This T cell receptor beta chain was sequenced during a study of cytomegalovirus exposure and HLA in healthy donors. Study-level background: Among the approximately 420 donors who were genotyped, approximately 84% fell in the genetic ancestry cluster that is associated with self-reported Caucasian donors. Broader study findings: A few CMV-associated chains were confirmed in vitro to be specific for CMV antigens. In a later analysis, several top co-occurrence clusters appeared linked to parvovirus B19, influenza, CMV and Epstein-Barr virus. Immune exposure data for these donors was limited to CMV serostatus.

The PCR employed 60 Vbeta primers together with 13 Jbeta primers. Repertoires were generated with immunoSEQ multiplex PCR, while TCRdb's copy carries only in-frame clones and drops some. The sample contains about 170,000 clones, over 75% of which appear only once. This clone was seen a few times. Its antigen is unidentified. CDR1 is SGHNT and CDR2 is YYREEE in the germline V gene (reference sequence). This CDR3 region has 15 residues. Germline trimming cut 0 bases from V and 8 bases from J; bases unmatched to any gene: 5. The source is a woman under 30 in good health and CMV-seronegative. The rearrangement uses TRBV5-4 and TRBJ2-4; 10 nucleotides line up with TRBD1. The sample comprised PBMCs. CDR3 amino acids: CASSLVGDRGYIQYF. The CDR3 coding sequence is TGTGCCAGCAGCTTGGTCGGGGACAGGGGCTACATTCAGTACTTC.